This T cell receptor beta chain was found in a study of T cell repertoires in cytomegalovirus infection. The wider study: Indications of both CMV infection and matching HLA type were provided by public TCR beta signatures.

V was clipped by 6 bases and J by 10 bases, with 9 bases between them. Germline CDR1 is KGHDR and CDR2 is SFDVKD. The CDR3 consists of 11 residues. TCRdb passed the reads through MiXCR, listing each CDR3 protein once. The table has 200,000 to 300,000 distinct CDR3 sequences, roughly an eighth seen once. Study results and limitations: Frequencies of public TCR beta families were cumulated, and this identified carriers of CMV plus the relevant HLA.

Remarks on this clonotype: The antigen remains undetermined.

The sequence was collected from a human donor in good health (CMV status not recorded). Some clones in this sample may be carry-over from other donors' samples. Sequencing was performed on PBMCs. The V and J genes are TRBV24-1 and TRBJ2-1, with D possibly matching TRBD2 (6 bases). CDR3 residues: CATSLAAEQFF. The CDR3, as DNA: TGTGCCACCAGTTTAGCGGCCGAGCAGTTCTTC.